The sequence of this T cell receptor beta chain was determined in a study of OX40 agonist ivuxolimab in advanced cancers. Study details: Every 2 weeks, patients received ivuxolimab intravenously, dosed at 0.01 to 10 mg/kg. Study results and limitations: The study found that CD8+ T cells averaged more expanded clones than CD4+.

Notes on this clone: Its antigen is not identified.

The CDR3 is 16 amino acids. J lost 3 bases, V lost 0 bases, and 1 base had no gene match. Germline CDR1 and CDR2: SGHAT and FQNNGV. Sequencing was performed with immunoSEQ multiplex PCR; in TCRdb, only in-frame clones are kept and a portion is missing. The sample has tens of thousands of clones, about four fifths seen once. This chain connects TRBV11-2 to TRBJ2-7; 14 bases map to TRBD2. The sequence was obtained from an adult with an advanced solid tumor such as melanoma, head and neck, liver or kidney cancer. This specimen consisted of CD4+ or CD8+ T cells sorted from blood, obtained in a trial of the OX40 agonist ivuxolimab. In DNA, the CDR3 is TGTGCCAGCAGCTTAGAAGGGACTAGCGGGAGCTACGAGCAGTACTTC. Translated: CASSLEGTSGSYEQYF.